These T cell receptor beta chains were read from a single sample in a study of cytomegalovirus exposure and HLA in healthy donors. The table came from immunoSEQ multiplex PCR; TCRdb's copy has only in-frame clones and leaves some out. Here the sample spans roughly 130,000 clones, around 80% being singletons. Sequenced: PBMCs. The receptors come from a man younger than 40 in good health and CMV-seronegative. Each CDR3 is given with its conserved first and last residue. Fields, in order: D gene, V gene, J gene, clone size, CDR3 protein, CDR3 DNA. A D gene is named only where the DNA matches it firmly. Not all rows give a size; the values are once, few, many and, for expanded clones, a class.

NA	TRBV2	TRBJ2-6	NA	CASSGNRESAGANVLTF	TGTGCCAGCAGTGGAAACCGGGAATCGGCTGGGGCCAACGTCCTGACTTTC
TRBD1	TRBV27	TRBJ2-6	once	CASSSGTGWSGANVLTF	TGTGCCAGCAGTTCCGGGACAGGGTGGTCTGGGGCCAACGTCCTGACTTTC
NA	TRBV29-1	TRBJ2-5	NA	CSVVDNGETQYF	TGCAGCGTTGTCGATAACGGAGAGACCCAGTACTTC
NA	TRBV27	TRBJ2-2	NA	CASSLLGTPTGELFF	TGTGCCAGCAGTTTATTGGGGACTCCCACCGGGGAGCTGTTTTTT
NA	TRBV28	TRBJ1-4	few	CASRNTGSPTNEKLFF	TGTGCCAGCAGGAATACAGGTTCCCCAACTAATGAAAAACTGTTTTTT
NA	TRBV2	TRBJ1-6	NA	CASEAGANNSPLHF	TGTGCCAGTGAGGCAGGGGCGAATAATTCACCCCTCCACTTT
NA	TRBV28	TRBJ1-1	once	CASSFSGFFTEAFF	TGTGCCAGCAGTTTTTCAGGGTTTTTCACTGAAGCTTTCTTT
TRBD1	TRBV19	TRBJ1-5	NA	CASSTGGRGITGQPQHF	TGTGCCAGTAGCACAGGGGGTCGAGGGATTACGGGTCAGCCCCAGCATTTT
NA	TRBV7-8	TRBJ2-7	NA	CASSPSGLISYEQYF	TGTGCCAGCAGCCCGTCTGGACTCATCTCCTACGAGCAGTACTTC
TRBD1	TRBV7-2	TRBJ1-4	NA	CASSKGTGEKLFF	TGTGCCAGCAGCAAAGGGACAGGTGAAAAACTGTTTTTT
TRBD1	TRBV11-3	TRBJ1-1	once	CASSEGQGAANTEAFF	TGTGCCAGCAGCGAAGGACAGGGGGCGGCTAACACTGAAGCTTTCTTT
NA	TRBV6-1	TRBJ1-5	few	CASGDGTIPPQHF	TGTGCCAGCGGGGATGGGACTATCCCGCCCCAGCATTTT
TRBD1	TRBV29-1	TRBJ2-7	NA	CSVAPGQSSYEQYF	TGCAGCGTAGCACCGGGACAGAGCTCCTACGAGCAGTACTTC
NA	TRBV5-1	TRBJ2-7	NA	CASSLASGPYEQYF	TGCGCCAGCAGCTTGGCTTCGGGTCCCTACGAGCAGTACTTC
NA	TRBV19	TRBJ2-7	once	CASSEREYEQYF	TGTGCCAGTAGCGAACGGGAATACGAGCAGTACTTC
TRBD2	TRBV4-1	TRBJ2-2	NA	CASSPSTSGGDDTGELFF	TGCGCCAGCAGCCCTTCGACTAGCGGGGGGGATGACACCGGGGAGCTGTTTTTT
TRBD1	TRBV2	TRBJ1-1	NA	CASSTGGSHTEAFF	TGTGCCAGCAGCACAGGGGGATCGCACACTGAAGCTTTCTTT
NA	TRBV9	TRBJ2-1	NA	CASSADRYYNEQFF	TGTGCCAGCAGCGCCGACAGATACTACAATGAGCAGTTCTTC
TRBD1	TRBV27	TRBJ2-6	NA	CASSRDRGVIGSGANVLTF	TGTGCCAGCAGTCGGGACAGGGGCGTTATAGGCTCTGGGGCCAACGTCCTGACTTTC
NA	TRBV15	TRBJ2-3	NA	CATSREGVTGWRQDTQYF	TGTGCCACCAGCAGAGAGGGAGTAACGGGATGGAGGCAAGATACGCAGTATTTT
TRBD1	TRBV7-2	TRBJ1-2	NA	CASRDGDDRGNNYGYTF	TGTGCCAGCAGAGATGGTGATGACAGGGGCAATAACTATGGCTACACCTTC
TRBD2	TRBV15	TRBJ2-3	NA	CATRAGTDASTDTQYF	TGTGCCACCAGAGCGGGGACCGACGCTAGCACAGATACGCAGTATTTT
NA	TRBV28	TRBJ2-7	once	CASSLFQATYEQYF	TGTGCCAGCAGTTTATTCCAGGCCACCTACGAGCAGTACTTC
TRBD1	TRBV4-2	TRBJ1-1	NA	CASSQAAPGQTLNTEAFF	TGTGCCAGCAGCCAAGCTGCTCCGGGACAGACTCTGAACACTGAAGCTTTCTTT
NA	TRBV7-8	TRBJ2-5	NA	CASSFTGSLYQETQYF	TGTGCCAGCAGCTTTACAGGAAGCCTGTACCAAGAGACCCAGTACTTC
NA	TRBV9	TRBJ2-3	few	CASSVAPTSLYGTDTQYF	TGTGCCAGCAGCGTAGCCCCGACTAGTCTCTATGGCACAGATACGCAGTATTTT